Sequencing of this T cell receptor (beta chain) was carried out in a study of blood T cell repertoires in COVID-19 (TCRdb year 2020). Regarding the complete study: Collaborator samples came from the United States, Italy and Spain and covered acute and convalescent phases of COVID-19. Deeply sampled blood TCRbeta repertoires from subjects exposed to, actively infected with, or recovered from COVID-19 were included in the dataset. The material from the prospective study consisted of cDNA or gDNA derived from T cells, B-cell-depleted T cells, or PBMCs. HLA class I and class II types, where available, came from metadata supplied by the sample provider rather than from assay-based typing. A de-identified subject ID, COVID-19 status, age in years and sex were almost always included in the sample metadata. Samples came from the ongoing ImmuneRACE study (first 160 participants) plus 1,254 subjects from 6 global collaborators. The repertoires were made available in a free public database intended to serve as a resource for research on the immune response to SARS-CoV-2.

A note on this clone: It has no known antigen specificity. Base-call qualities are not available, and no considerably larger clone is one nucleotide away.

Each collaborating institution followed its own protocols to collect whole blood in K2EDTA tubes. For TCRbeta analysis, collaborator samples were shipped as frozen whole blood, as isolated PBMCs, or as DNA extracted from either sample type. V and J are truncated by 4 bases and 1 base respectively, leaving an intervening sequence of 6 bases. Spanning cysteine to phenylalanine, the CDR3 consists of 13 amino acids. The read is trimmed to its CDR3 DNA, 39 bases read in frame from base 1. According to the germline V gene, CDR1 reads KGHDR and CDR2 reads SFDVKD. TCRbeta CDR3 regions were amplified from genomic DNA by means of the immunoSEQ Assay, a bias-controlled multiplex PCR. From the authors' description of their analysis: Nucleated cell counts per sample were estimated from amplification of reference gene primers within the assay. Sequence reads were collapsed and filtered to measure the absolute abundance of every unique TCRbeta CDR3 rearrangement. For each sample, productive Simpson clonality was calculated by taking the square root of Simpson's diversity index across productive rearrangements. Here the immuneACCESS table is served through TCRdb, limited to in-frame sequences with V and J called. Missing clones are a known gap in these copies; in checked studies unresolved V genes cover under half, and the rest lacks a known reason. D and trimming were read from the DNA, whereas the V and J calls and clone size are those reported in that table. Within this sample are roughly 220,000 clones, with 80% to 90% of them counted one time only. The top ten clonotypes cover about 20% of the sample.

The paper as a whole reports these results and caveats: The amount of clinical and demographic metadata varied by source and participant and was provided uncurated.

The TCR was taken from a man aged 25 to 45 with active or convalescent COVID-19. Sample: peripheral blood. The chain is assembled from TRBV24-1 and TRBJ1-1, with no confident D gene call. The CDR3 loop reads CATSERQNTEAFF. The DNA reads TGTGCCACCAGTGAACGACAGAACACTGAAGCTTTCTTT.